This TCR beta chain was retrieved from a study of identical twins. The ends were cut back, 2 bases at V and 2 bases at J, with 11 bases in the middle. Per germline, CDR1 SGHKS and CDR2 YYEKEE (reference sequence). CDR3 length equals 14 residues. Addition of a universal primer site occurred through template switching, and cDNA carried unique molecular identifiers. Via MiXCR, TCRdb re-called the 5' RACE reads, giving one row per CDR3 protein. Among about 520,000 distinct CDR3 sequences, around 20% were seen once, and the ten largest hold under 0.95%. The table lists this clonotype with a few counts. These data were also filed under a second study, of T cells expressing NK-cell markers. Turning to that study: Sorted CD3+CD56+NKG2C+, CD3+CD56+NKG2C- and CD3+CD56-NKG2C+ T cells supplied TCR beta repertoires. Roughly 1.0-7.0% of CD8+ T cells in about six donors belonged to dominant NKG2C+ clonotypes. A handful of donors showed these clonotypes also leading the CD3+CD56-NKG2C+ fraction.

This clonotype originated in a woman younger than 30 in good health. J is TRBJ2-7 and V is TRBV5-5, with TRBD1 as a possible D gene (6 bases). Sequencing was performed on CD4+ T cells sorted from blood. This chain's CDR3 is CASSFTGLTYEQYF. In DNA, the CDR3 is TGTGCCAGCAGCTTCACAGGGCTCACCTACGAGCAGTACTTC.